This TCR beta chain was obtained from a study of patients and donors after allogeneic stem cell transplantation. The germline V gene encodes CDR1 MNHNS and CDR2 SASEGT. CDR3 length: 14 amino acids. V dropped 5 bases and J dropped 10 bases, with 15 bases sitting between them. Each CDR3 protein gets one entry after TCRdb re-called the RT-PCR reads with MiXCR. The table has some 880,000 distinct CDR3 sequences, over 15% seen once. This TCR was recovered from a human donor who was either an allogeneic HSCT recipient or a stem cell or donor lymphocyte infusion donor (not recorded which). It is not recorded whose cells these are; they may come from a transplant donor. The V call is TRBV6-1, the J call TRBJ1-6; D unclear. The specimen sequenced was blood, either unsorted or a sorted T cell fraction (not recorded which). CDR3 region: CASSLPGLISPLHF. CDR3 in DNA: TGTGCCAGCAGTCTTCCCGGGCTGATATCACCCCTCCACTTT.